This TCR beta chain was observed in a study of T cells after yellow fever vaccination. Whole-study findings and limits: Clones that expanded after primary vaccination mostly reappeared after the booster (roughly 96% CD4, about 89% CD8). Abundant clonotypes (contaminants from the bulk population) could be present in FACS-sorted repertoires.

Researchers made TCR cDNA using 5'RACE template switching, and this step added a universal primer site and UMIs. TCRdb re-derived calls from the 5' RACE reads in MiXCR, one entry per CDR3 protein. This sample has about 550,000 distinct CDR3 sequences, with 15% to 20% found just once. On this clonotype itself: What it binds is not known.

Germline loops: CDR1 SGHVS, CDR2 FNYEAQ. V shed 8 bases, J shed 0 bases, and the junction held 6 bases outside the gene matches. The CDR3 extends over 15 amino acids. This TCR derives from a man aged 25 to 45 who received the YFV17D yellow fever vaccine. The chain employs TRBV7-6 and TRBJ2-3; 9 bases match TRBD2. Sequenced material: PBMCs, taken 15 days after the yellow fever booster vaccination. The CDR3 DNA sequence: TGTGCCAGCGGCGGTCTAGCGGGGAGCACAGATACGCAGTATTTT. Translated, it gives CASGGLAGSTDTQYF.